The sequence of this TCR beta chain was determined in a study of cytomegalovirus exposure and HLA in healthy donors. Whole-study findings and limits: Upon later analysis, HLA-associated TCR beta chains proved more clonally expanded than other, equally common chains. Later on, a genetic analysis was performed. It linked a missense variant in DCLRE1C with V- and J-gene trimming of TCR beta. Exclusion as indistinguishable affected some V segments, including TRBV6-2 and TRBV6-3. Cytomegalovirus-associated status was assigned to around 160 TCR beta chains.

Amplification used 60 Vbeta primers and 13 Jbeta primers. Assay: immunoSEQ multiplex PCR; the TCRdb copy retains only in-frame clones and omits some. The table has 100,000 or so clones, around 60% seen once; the top ten hold approximately 3.8%. Germline assignment: CDR1 SSHAT and CDR2 FNYEAQ (reference sequence). The length of the CDR3 is 15 residues. In the case of this clone: The antigen remains unidentified. An end of the junction differs from the germline gene, which may be a read error.

The genes are TRBV7-7 and TRBJ2-3; 14 bases align to TRBD2. This TCR was recovered from a man aged 25 to 40 in good health and CMV-seropositive. Sequenced material: PBMCs. The CDR3 region has the DNA TGTGCTAGCAGCTTGACTAGCGGGGGGGGAGATACGCAGTATTTT. Translating it yields CASSLTSGGGDTQYF.